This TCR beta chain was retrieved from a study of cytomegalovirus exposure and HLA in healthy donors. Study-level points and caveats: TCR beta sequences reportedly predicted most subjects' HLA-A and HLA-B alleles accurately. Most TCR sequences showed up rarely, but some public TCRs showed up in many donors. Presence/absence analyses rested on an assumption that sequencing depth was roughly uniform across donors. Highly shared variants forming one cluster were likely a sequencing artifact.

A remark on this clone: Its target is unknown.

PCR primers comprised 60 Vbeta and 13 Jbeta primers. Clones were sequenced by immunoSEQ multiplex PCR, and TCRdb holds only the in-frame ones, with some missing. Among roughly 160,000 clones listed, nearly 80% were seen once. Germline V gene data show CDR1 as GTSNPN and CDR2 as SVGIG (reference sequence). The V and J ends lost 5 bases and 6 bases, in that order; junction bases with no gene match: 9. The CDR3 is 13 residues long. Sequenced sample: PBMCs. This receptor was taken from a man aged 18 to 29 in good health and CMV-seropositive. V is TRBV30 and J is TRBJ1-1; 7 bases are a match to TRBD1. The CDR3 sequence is CAWDRARLAEAFF. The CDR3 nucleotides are TGTGCCTGGGACAGGGCAAGACTGGCTGAAGCTTTCTTT.